This T cell receptor (beta chain) was retrieved from a study of blood T cell repertoires in COVID-19. Across the whole study: Acute and convalescent COVID-19 samples came from the United States, Italy and Spain. Sources were T cells, B-cell-depleted T cells, or PBMCs; the material itself was cDNA or gDNA.

V lost 0 bases to trimming and J lost 7 bases, with 11 bases between them. The CDR3 contains 15 residues. Germline V gene data show CDR1 as SGHRS and CDR2 as YFSETQ. Methods used by the authors: Estimation of nucleated cell counts relied on the amplification of reference gene primers. TCRdb's copy holds only in-frame clones and misses some; the assay was immunoSEQ multiplex PCR. Clonal size and the V and J genes are those of that table, whereas D and trimming came from the DNA. The top ten clones hold 3% to 3.5% of a sample with about 130,000 clones, approximately 83% of them seen once. The sequenced sample was peripheral blood. The receptor was derived from an elderly woman with acute or convalescent COVID-19. This chain uses TRBV5-1 with TRBJ1-6; possibly TRBD1 for D (5 bases). The CDR3 is CASSLGGWGNSPLHF. Here the CDR3 DNA reads TGCGCCAGCAGCTTGGGGGGTTGGGGCAATTCACCCCTCCACTTT.